This TCR beta chain derives from a study of identical twins. TCRdb redid the calling of the 5' RACE reads with MiXCR, one entry per CDR3 protein. The sample shows 450,000 or so distinct CDR3 sequences, 20% to 25% of them seen only once. A note on this clonotype: Its ends do not fully match the called genes, so a read error is possible.

Germline V gene data show CDR1 as SGHRS and CDR2 as YFSETQ. The CDR3 has 13 residues. The same sample was also studied in work on T cells expressing NK-cell markers. This second report adds: Questions lingered over whether expanded NKG2C+ T cell clones were HCMV-specific.

The chain employs TRBV5-1 and TRBJ2-5; 7 nucleotides align to TRBD1. Material for sequencing was CD4+ T cells sorted from blood. The TCR sequence derives from a woman between 18 and 30 years old in good health. Here the CDR3 reads CASSRDSQATQYF. For the CDR3, the DNA is TGCGCCAGCAGCCGGGACAGCCAAGCGACCCAGTACTTC.